The 27 T cell receptor beta chains in this list originate from one sample, sequenced in a study of cytomegalovirus exposure and HLA in healthy donors. The PCR employed 60 Vbeta primers together with 13 Jbeta primers. Generated by immunoSEQ multiplex PCR, the TCRdb table keeps only in-frame clones and is missing some. The sample yields 180,000 or so clones, roughly 85% seen once. Sequenced sample: PBMCs. The receptors derive from a man aged 18 to 29 in good health and CMV-seropositive.

This sequence joins TRBV27 and TRBJ2-5; no clear D gene. Germline V gene sequence: CDR1 MNHEY, CDR2 SMNVEV (reference sequence). Trimming stripped 2 bases from V and 5 bases from J, with 6 bases between. The CDR3 is 12 residues long. The CDR3 DNA sequence: TGTGCCAGCAGTTTAAATATGGAGACCCAGTACTTC. This sequence encodes CASSLNMETQYF.

In this sample, this clone turned up a few times. The chain recombines TRBV9 with TRBJ1-2; D possibly corresponds to TRBD1 (6 bases). The CDR3 is made up of 15 amino acids. Trimming stripped 1 base from V and 1 base from J, with 11 bases between. The germline CDR1 and CDR2 sequences are SGDLS and YYNGEE. In DNA form, the CDR3 reads TGTGCCAGCAGCGTACTGGACAGATTTAACTATGGCTACACCTTC. Translation gives CASSVLDRFNYGYTF.

J is TRBJ2-7 and V is TRBV2; 7 bases align to TRBD1. The CDR3 runs to 15 residues. Per the germline V gene, CDR1 is SNHLY and CDR2 is FYNNEI. Unmatched junction bases numbered 3, after V lost 0 bases and J lost 1 base. CDR3 in DNA: TGTGCCAGCAGTGAAGCGGTCAGGGGGTCCTACGAGCAGTACTTC. This codes for CASSEAVRGSYEQYF.

The chain is built from TRBV19 and TRBJ2-1; 16 nucleotides match TRBD2. After removal of 3 bases from V and 12 bases from J, the junction contained 8 bases not matched to a gene. Germline V lookup: CDR1 LNHDA, CDR2 SQIVND (reference sequence). The CDR3 totals 16 residues. This chain's CDR3 is CASSIGGTSGGARQFF. CDR3 nucleotide sequence: TGTGCCAGTAGTATCGGGGGGACTAGCGGGGGGGCCAGGCAGTTCTTC.

This clone came up a few times. This chain joins TRBV7-2 and TRBJ1-1; D unresolved. The V gene's germline CDR1 is SGHTA and CDR2 FQGNSA. V lost 2 bases and J 7 bases, leaving 8 bases between the germline ends. This CDR3 has 12 amino acids. CDR3 sequence: CASSLIAGEAFF. The CDR3 coding sequence is TGTGCCAGCAGCTTAATCGCGGGTGAAGCTTTCTTT. Full variable domain (rest looked up from reference TRBV7-2 and TRBJ1-1): GAGVSQSPSNKVTEKGKDVELRCDPISGHTALYWYRQSLGQGLEFLIYFQGNSAPDKSGLPSDRFSAERTGGSVSTLTIQRTQQEDSAVYLCASSLIAGEAFFGQGTRLTVV.

The chain is built from TRBV2 and TRBJ1-2, with D perhaps TRBD1 (6 bases). CDR3 length: 14 amino acids. V lost 4 bases and J 4 bases, leaving 13 bases between the germline ends. The V gene's germline CDR1 is SNHLY and CDR2 FYNNEI. As DNA, the CDR3 is TGTGCCAGCAGTGGCCAGGGGACCCTCTATGGCTACACCTTC. As protein: CASSGQGTLYGYTF.

This chain joins TRBV9 and TRBJ2-5; the match to TRBD1 covers 9 bases. The CDR3 contains 13 residues. The ends lost 3 bases at V and 6 bases at J; junction bases unmatched: 3. Germline loops: CDR1 SGDLS, CDR2 YYNGEE. The CDR3 reads CASSAGQGKTQYF. CDR3 bases: TGTGCCAGCAGCGCCGGACAGGGGAAGACCCAGTACTTC.

The J gene is TRBJ2-3, the V gene TRBV19; TRBD1 might be the D (6 bases). Germline CDR1 LNHDA, CDR2 SQIVND (reference sequence). The length of the CDR3 is 13 residues. V was pared by 5 bases and J by 1 base, with 7 bases between. The CDR3 DNA is TGTGCCAGTAGTGAGGGGGGCACAGATACGCAGTATTTT. This encodes CASSEGGTDTQYF. Combining the CDR3 with reference TRBV19 and TRBJ2-3 gives the whole variable domain DGGITQSPKYLFRKEGQNVTLSCEQNLNHDAMYWYRQDPGQGLRLIYYSQIVNDFQKGDIAEGYSVSREKKESFPLTVTSAQKNPTAFYLCASSEGGTDTQYFGPGTRLTVL.

This chain joins TRBV29-1 and TRBJ2-5; the D is unclear. Germline CDR1 is SQVTM and CDR2 is ANQGSEA. CDR3 length: 14 residues. Trimming left V 0 bases short and J 2 bases short, with 10 bases between. CDR3 in amino acids: CSVEDKRHQETQYF. DNA for the CDR3: TGCAGCGTTGAAGATAAGAGACATCAAGAGACCCAGTACTTC.

This chain uses TRBV30 with TRBJ2-3; TRBD2 is a possible D gene (5 bases). Trimming pared 4 bases from V and 2 bases from J, leaving 10 bases between. The germline CDR1 and CDR2 sequences are GTSNPN and SVGIG (reference sequence). The CDR3 covers 13 residues. In nucleotides, the CDR3 is TGTGCCTGGAACCAGCGGAACACAGATACGCAGTATTTT. This codes for CAWNQRNTDTQYF.

V gene TRBV9 combines with J gene TRBJ2-1; possible D gene TRBD1, 5 bases. Trimming pared 4 bases from V and 8 bases from J, leaving 16 bases between. The germline gives CDR1 SGDLS, CDR2 YYNGEE. This CDR3 comprises 14 residues. The CDR3 loop is CASSSPSQGYEQFF. As DNA, the CDR3 is TGTGCCAGCAGCTCCCCTTCGCAGGGTTATGAGCAGTTCTTC.

The chain couples TRBV19 to TRBJ1-3, with D possibly TRBD1 on 5 matching bases. V lost 0 bases and J lost 11, with 14 bases in between. The CDR3 consists of 14 residues. Per the germline V gene, CDR1 is LNHDA and CDR2 is SQIVND (reference sequence). DNA of the CDR3: TGTGCCAGTAGTATAGATCGACAGTCAGTCTCCATATATTTT. Amino acids: CASSIDRQSVSIYF.

The V gene is TRBV9, the J gene TRBJ2-5; 12 positions match TRBD2. Losses at the gene ends were 4 bases for V and 5 bases for J; bases not matched to a gene: 6. This CDR3 has 15 residues. The germline V gene has CDR1 SGDLS and CDR2 YYNGEE. CDR3 protein: CASSQPSGGAETQYF. DNA of the CDR3: TGTGCCAGCAGCCAACCTAGCGGGGGGGCCGAGACCCAGTACTTC.

V usage is TRBV29-1 and J usage is TRBJ1-4; D is unclear. Trimming left V 6 bases short and J 3 bases short, with 11 bases between. CDR3 length: 13 residues. Germline CDR1 SQVTM, CDR2 ANQGSEA. CDR3 protein: CSVRDGSNEKLFF. In DNA form, the CDR3 reads TGCAGCGTCCGCGACGGGTCTAATGAAAAACTGTTTTTT.

In regard to this clone: This CDR3 is also generated by other DNA sequences in the sample. The chain links TRBV18 to TRBJ1-1; possible D gene TRBD1, 5 bases. Germline assignment: CDR1 KGHSH and CDR2 LQKENI. Trimming took 3 bases from V and 1 from J, leaving 6 bases between them. There are 13 residues in the CDR3. The CDR3: CASSPGGNTEAFF. In DNA, the CDR3 is TGTGCCAGCTCACCGGGGGGGAACACTGAAGCTTTCTTT.

The CDR3 nucleotides are TGTGCCAGCAGCTTGGCTAACCCCCCCTACGAGCAGTACTTC. Protein sequence: CASSLANPPYEQYF. The rearrangement links TRBV5-4 to TRBJ2-7; no clear D. Between the trimmed V and J ends, which lost 0 bases and 2 bases, there was a span of 9 bases. The CDR3 runs to 14 residues. Germline values: CDR1 SGHNT, CDR2 YYREEE (reference sequence).

The chain has TRBV5-4 and TRBJ1-2; 10 bases match TRBD1. The V segment lost 1 base and the J segment 4 bases; nucleotides outside the gene matches: 7. This CDR3 is 16 amino acids long. CDR1 SGHNT and CDR2 YYREEE come from the germline V gene (reference sequence). The CDR3 reads CASSLLGTGVVYGYTF. CDR3 in DNA: TGTGCCAGCAGCTTGTTGGGGACAGGGGTTGTCTATGGCTACACCTTC.

The chain links TRBV4-1 to TRBJ2-2; 10 bases map to TRBD1. The CDR3 covers 16 residues. Germline lookup yields CDR1 MGHRA and CDR2 YSYEKL. After removal of 4 bases from V and 3 bases from J, the junction contained 5 bases not matched to a gene. CDR3 DNA: TGCGCCAGCAGCCTGTTCGGGACAGGGGACACCGGGGAGCTGTTTTTT. Its protein product is CASSLFGTGDTGELFF.

The V and J genes are TRBV6-4 and TRBJ2-1; D call uncertain. The CDR3 runs 14 residues. CDR1 is MRHNA and CDR2 is SNTAGT in the germline V gene. The germline V and J ends were trimmed by 3 bases and 1 base, with 7 bases remaining between them. In DNA, the CDR3 is TGTGCCAGCAGTGAGAGGATTTCCTACAATGAGCAGTTCTTC. This translates into CASSERISYNEQFF.

The rearrangement links TRBV28 to TRBJ1-1; D unclear. Between the trimmed V and J ends, which lost 6 bases and 0 bases, there was a span of 17 bases. Germline V lookup: CDR1 MDHEN, CDR2 SYDVKM. This CDR3 region has 16 residues. The CDR3 bases are TGTGCCAGCAGCTTCACCAGGCGCCTGATGAACACTGAAGCTTTCTTT. Its protein product is CASSFTRRLMNTEAFF.

The genes are TRBV5-5 and TRBJ2-3, with 9 bases lining up with TRBD2. Per the germline V gene, CDR1 is SGHKS and CDR2 is YYEKEE (reference sequence). CDR3 length: 15 amino acids. V shed 4 bases and J 5 bases; nucleotides not matched to a gene: 8. DNA of the CDR3: TGTGCCAGCAGCCCGGCTAGCGGGGTGGGAGATACGCAGTATTTT. Protein sequence: CASSPASGVGDTQYF.

The chain uses TRBV5-1 and TRBJ1-4; 11 bases are shared with TRBD1. V dropped 1 base and J dropped 10; count of bases not matched to a gene: 9. The CDR3 spans 16 residues. Germline V gene lookup returns CDR1 SGHRS and CDR2 YFSETQ. Here the CDR3 DNA reads TGCGCCAGCAGCTTGTTTTGGGGACAGGGGGACGGAAAACTGTTTTTT. Amino acids: CASSLFWGQGDGKLFF.

The chain recombines TRBV11-2 with TRBJ2-3; weak D call: TRBD1 (6 bases). The CDR3 has 15 amino acids. Germline CDR1 is SGHAT and CDR2 is FQNNGV. V lost 0 bases, J lost 6 bases, and 13 bases lay in between. The CDR3: CASSLDEGGPDTQYF. The CDR3 bases are TGTGCCAGCAGCTTAGATGAAGGGGGTCCCGATACGCAGTATTTT. Drawing the rest from reference TRBV11-2 and TRBJ2-3, the complete variable domain is EAGVAQSPRYKIIEKRQSVAFWCNPISGHATLYWYQQILGQGPKLLIQFQNNGVVDDSQLPKDRFSAERLKGVDSTLKIQPAKLEDSAVYLCASSLDEGGPDTQYFGPGTRLTVL.

This chain connects TRBV5-6 to TRBJ2-2; D is unclear. The CDR3 is 15 amino acids. CDR1 is SGHDT, CDR2 YYEEEE, per germline. V was pared by 4 bases and J by 7 bases, with 17 bases between. CDR3 protein: CASSLGQLHRGELFF. The CDR3 DNA follows: TGTGCCAGCAGCCTGGGCCAGTTACATCGCGGGGAGCTGTTTTTT.

The chain recombines TRBV7-9 with TRBJ2-7; TRBD2 might be the D (5 bases). Germline loops: CDR1 SEHNR, CDR2 FQNEAQ (reference sequence). The length of the CDR3 is 13 residues. Deletions cut 6 bases from V and 6 bases from J, with 15 bases between. The CDR3 sequence: CASSLLTRGEQYF. CDR3 nucleotides: TGTGCCAGCAGTCTACTAACTAGAGGCGAGCAGTACTTC.

This chain links TRBV11-2 with TRBJ2-7; no clear D. Germline CDR1 is SGHAT and CDR2 is FQNNGV. This CDR3 spans 12 amino acids. V was clipped by 5 bases and J by 5 bases, with 10 bases between them. The CDR3 DNA follows: TGTGCCAGCAGCCCCTCCGTCCACGAGCAGTACTTC. Translated, it gives CASSPSVHEQYF.

In its sample, this clone was seen a few times. This chain joins TRBV2 and TRBJ1-4; D might be TRBD1 (5 bases). The CDR3 contains 14 residues. Trimming cost V 6 bases and J 7 bases, with 15 bases left between them. CDR1 is SNHLY, CDR2 FYNNEI, per germline. In DNA, the CDR3 is TGTGCCAGCAGCTCTCTGAGACAGAGTGAAAAACTGTTTTTT. It translates to CASSSLRQSEKLFF. The full variable domain, in which reference TRBV2 and TRBJ1-4 provide the parts outside the CDR3, is EPEVTQTPSHQVTQMGQEVILRCVPISNHLYFYWYRQILGQKVEFLVSFYNNEISEKSEIFDDQFSVERPDGSNFTLKIRSTKLEDSAMYFCASSSLRQSEKLFFGSGTQLSVL.